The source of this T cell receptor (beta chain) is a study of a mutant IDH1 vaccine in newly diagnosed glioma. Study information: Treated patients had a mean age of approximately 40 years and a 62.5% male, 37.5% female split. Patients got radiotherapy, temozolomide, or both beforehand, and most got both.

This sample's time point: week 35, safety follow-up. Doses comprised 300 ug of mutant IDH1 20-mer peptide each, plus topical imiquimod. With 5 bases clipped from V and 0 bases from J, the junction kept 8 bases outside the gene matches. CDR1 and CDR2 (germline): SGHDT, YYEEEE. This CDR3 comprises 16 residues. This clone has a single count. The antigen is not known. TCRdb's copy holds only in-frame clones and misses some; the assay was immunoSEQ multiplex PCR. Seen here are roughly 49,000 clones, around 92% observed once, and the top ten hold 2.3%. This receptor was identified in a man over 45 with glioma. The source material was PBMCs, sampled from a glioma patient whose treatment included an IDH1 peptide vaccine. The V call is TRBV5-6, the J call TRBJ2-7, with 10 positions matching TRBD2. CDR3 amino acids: CASSVIAGGPSYEQYF. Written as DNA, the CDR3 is TGTGCCAGCAGTGTGATAGCGGGGGGACCCTCCTACGAGCAGTACTTC.